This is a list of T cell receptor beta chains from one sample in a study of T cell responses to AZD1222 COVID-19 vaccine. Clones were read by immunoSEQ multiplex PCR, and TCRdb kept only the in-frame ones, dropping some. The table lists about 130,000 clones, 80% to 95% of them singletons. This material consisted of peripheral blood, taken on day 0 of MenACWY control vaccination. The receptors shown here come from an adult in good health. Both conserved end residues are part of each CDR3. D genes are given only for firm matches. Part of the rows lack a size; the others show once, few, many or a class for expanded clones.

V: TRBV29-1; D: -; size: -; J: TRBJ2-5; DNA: TGCAGCGTTGAACCGGAGGGTAGCCAAGAGACCCAGTACTTC; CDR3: CSVEPEGSQETQYF
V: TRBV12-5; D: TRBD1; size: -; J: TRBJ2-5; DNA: TGTGCTAGTGGTCCAGGGACAGGGTGGGAGACCCAGTACTTC; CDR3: CASGPGTGWETQYF
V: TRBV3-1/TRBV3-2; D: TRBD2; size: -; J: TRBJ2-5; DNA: TGTGCCAGCAGCCAAGGTCGAAGGGACTATCAAGAGACCCAGTACTTC; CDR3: CASSQGRRDYQETQYF
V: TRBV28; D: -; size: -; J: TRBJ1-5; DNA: TGTGCCAGCAGTTTATCCGGGGGCCAGGGGCCCCAGCATTTT; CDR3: CASSLSGGQGPQHF
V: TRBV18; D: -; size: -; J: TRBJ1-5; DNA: TGTGCCAGCTCACCAGGTTCCAGTAAGAATCAGCCCCAGCATTTT; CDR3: CASSPGSSKNQPQHF
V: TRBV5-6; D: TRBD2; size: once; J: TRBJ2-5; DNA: TGTGCCAGCAGCTTGGCTAGCGGGGAGGAGACCCAGTACTTC; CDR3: CASSLASGEETQYF
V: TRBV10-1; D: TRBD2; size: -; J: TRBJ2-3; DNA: TGCGCCAGCAGTGCCCTAGCGGGAGGGCCAGATACGCAGTATTTT; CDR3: CASSALAGGPDTQYF
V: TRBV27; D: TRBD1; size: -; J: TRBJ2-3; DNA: TGTGCCAGCAGAAACAGGGGTCCAGATACGCAGTATTTT; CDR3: CASRNRGPDTQYF
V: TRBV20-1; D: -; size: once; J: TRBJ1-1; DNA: TGCAGTGCTAGTTCCGGACAGAAAAACACTGAAGCTTTCTTT; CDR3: CSASSGQKNTEAFF
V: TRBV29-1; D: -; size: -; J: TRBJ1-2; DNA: TGCAGCGTACCCTGGGCGGATGGCTACACCTTC; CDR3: CSVPWADGYTF
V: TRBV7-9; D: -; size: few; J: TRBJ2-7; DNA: TGTGCCAGCAGCAAAAACAGGGTGTACGAGCAGTACTTC; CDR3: CASSKNRVYEQYF
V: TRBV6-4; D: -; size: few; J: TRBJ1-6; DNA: TGTGCCAGCAGGGCGGACAGCCGTTCACCCCTCCACTTT; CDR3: CASRADSRSPLHF
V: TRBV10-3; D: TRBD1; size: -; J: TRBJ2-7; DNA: TGTGCCATCAGTGGGGACAGGAGCTCCTACGAGCAGTACTTC; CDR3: CAISGDRSSYEQYF
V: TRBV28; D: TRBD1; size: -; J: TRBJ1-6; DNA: TGTGCCAGCAGTTTTTCAGGGGGCGCTTATAATTCACCCCTCCACTTT; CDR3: CASSFSGGAYNSPLHF
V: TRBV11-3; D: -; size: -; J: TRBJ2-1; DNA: TGTGCCAGCAGCTTAGAGGGCAGGGACCCTTGGAATGAGCAGTTCTTC; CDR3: CASSLEGRDPWNEQFF
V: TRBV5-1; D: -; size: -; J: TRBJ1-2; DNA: TGCGCCAGCAGCTTGACAGCTAACTATGGCTACACCTTC; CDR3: CASSLTANYGYTF
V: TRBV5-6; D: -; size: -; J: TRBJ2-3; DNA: TGTGCCAGCAGCCGGGACTTCACAGATACGCAGTATTTT; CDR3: CASSRDFTDTQYF
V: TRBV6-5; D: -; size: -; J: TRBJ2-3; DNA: TGTGCCAGCAGTTATCGGTGGAAGACTAGCACAGATACGCAGTATTTT; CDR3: CASSYRWKTSTDTQYF
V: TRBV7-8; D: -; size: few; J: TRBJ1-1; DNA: TGTGCCAGCACCCCGTGGGGCGTTATGAACACTGAAGCTTTCTTT; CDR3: CASTPWGVMNTEAFF
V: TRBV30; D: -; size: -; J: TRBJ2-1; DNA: TGTGCCTGGAGTGTAGGGGTCAGCCAGCAGTTCTTC; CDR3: CAWSVGVSQQFF
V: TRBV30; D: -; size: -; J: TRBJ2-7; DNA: TGTGCCTGGAGCCGAGGTCGTCCGCTGGGCGCCTACGAGCAGTACTTC; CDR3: CAWSRGRPLGAYEQYF
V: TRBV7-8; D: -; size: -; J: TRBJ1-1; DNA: TGTGCCAGCAGCTCCCGGGACGGAAACATGAACACTGAAGCTTTCTTT; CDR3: CASSSRDGNMNTEAFF